These 24 T cell receptor beta chains were sequenced from one sample in a study of cytomegalovirus exposure and HLA in healthy donors. PCR primers comprised 60 Vbeta and 13 Jbeta primers. Profiling relied on immunoSEQ multiplex PCR, and the TCRdb table lists in-frame clones only, not all of them. The data show about 95,000 clones, around 75% seen once. Sequenced input: PBMCs. The receptors were gathered from a man between 18 and 29 years old in good health and CMV-seropositive.

The genes are TRBV6-5 and TRBJ1-1; D perhaps matches TRBD1 (6 bases). This CDR3 spans 16 amino acids. V was clipped by 0 bases and J by 2 bases, with 13 bases between them. Germline assignment: CDR1 MNHEY and CDR2 SVGAGI. The CDR3 here is CASSYSRGGYNTEAFF. The CDR3 DNA follows: TGTGCCAGCAGTTACTCAAGGGGGGGGTATAACACTGAAGCTTTCTTT.

The chain couples TRBV28 to TRBJ2-6; possibly TRBD1 for D (6 bases). The ends were cut back, 7 bases at V and 0 bases at J, with 10 bases in the middle. The CDR3 covers 15 residues. The germline V gene has CDR1 MDHEN and CDR2 SYDVKM. This CDR3 reads CASKGHASGANVLTF. The DNA of the CDR3 is TGTGCCAGCAAGGGACATGCCTCTGGGGCCAACGTCCTGACTTTC.

The chain combines TRBV25-1 with TRBJ2-5; D remains ambiguous. Near its end, the DNA agrees better with TRBJ2-7, so the J call may be wrong. The CDR3 extends over 12 amino acids. Germline assignment: CDR1 MGHDK and CDR2 SYGVNS. CDR3 region: CASSGVSYEQYF. DNA of the CDR3: TGTGCCAGCAGTGGAGTCTCCTACGAGCAGTACTTC.

This chain links TRBV18 with TRBJ1-1; D is undetermined. Germline loops: CDR1 KGHSH, CDR2 LQKENI. This CDR3 comprises 15 residues. The ends were cut back, 2 bases at V and 2 bases at J, with 12 bases in the middle. CDR3 in amino acids: CASSPYGRPNTEAFF. CDR3 bases: TGTGCCAGCTCACCATACGGCAGGCCTAACACTGAAGCTTTCTTT.

This chain joins TRBV5-1 and TRBJ2-3, with TRBD2 matching over 8 bases. Unmatched junction bases numbered 6, after V lost 3 bases and J lost 3 bases. The CDR3 loop spans 15 amino acids. The V gene's germline CDR1 is SGHRS and CDR2 YFSETQ. The CDR3 region has the DNA TGCGCCAGCAGCTACGGGGGGGCGGGTACAGATACGCAGTATTTT. Protein sequence: CASSYGGAGTDTQYF.

The chain uses TRBV7-9 and TRBJ2-7; the match to TRBD1 covers 12 bases. The CDR3 runs 18 residues. Germline V lookup: CDR1 SEHNR, CDR2 FQNEAQ (reference sequence). V shed 2 bases, J shed 5 bases, and the junction held 13 bases outside the gene matches. In nucleotides, the CDR3 is TGTGCCAGCAGCTTACTAATTGCGCCCGGGACAGGGGGCCACGAGCAGTACTTC. The encoded protein is CASSLLIAPGTGGHEQYF.

This chain links TRBV9 with TRBJ1-6, with TRBD1 identical over 8 bases. CDR1 SGDLS and CDR2 YYNGEE come from the germline V gene. The CDR3 extends over 15 amino acids. Trimming at V came to 3 bases and at J to 7 bases, leaving 6 bases not matched to a gene. This CDR3 reads CASSDRQGINSPLHF. CDR3 DNA: TGTGCCAGCAGCGATCGACAGGGGATAAATTCACCCCTCCACTTT.

CDR3 sequence: CASSLASGGSRGQFF. The CDR3 nucleotides read TGTGCCAGCAGCTTAGCTAGCGGGGGCAGTCGGGGGCAGTTCTTC. The chain uses TRBV7-2 and TRBJ2-1, with 9 bases lining up with TRBD2. With 0 bases clipped from V and 12 bases from J, the junction kept 9 bases outside the gene matches. CDR3 length: 15 amino acids. Germline CDR1 and CDR2: SGHTA and FQGNSA.

This rearrangement joins TRBV4-1 to TRBJ2-7; the match to TRBD2 covers 7 bases. The CDR3 loop spans 16 amino acids. V shed 4 bases, J shed 2 bases, and the junction held 11 bases outside the gene matches. The germline V gene encodes CDR1 MGHRA and CDR2 YSYEKL. This CDR3 is CASSRLAAGTPYEQYF. CDR3 coding DNA: TGCGCCAGCAGCCGCCTGGCAGCGGGGACCCCCTACGAGCAGTACTTC.

The chain employs TRBV19 and TRBJ1-3; 9 nucleotides line up with TRBD1. CDR3 length: 15 residues. J gave up 0 bases and V 8 bases, and 5 bases lay outside the gene matches. CDR1 and CDR2 from the germline V gene are LNHDA and SQIVND (reference sequence). CDR3 sequence: CASGTGTTSGNTIYF. The CDR3 DNA sequence: TGTGCCAGTGGGACAGGGACCACCTCTGGAAACACCATATATTTT.

The sample holds many counts of this clone. The chain employs TRBV25-1 and TRBJ2-1; 7 bases agree with TRBD2. The CDR3 spans 11 residues. With V trimmed by 8 bases and J by 7 bases, 2 bases remained unmatched. The germline gives CDR1 MGHDK, CDR2 SYGVNS. The CDR3 DNA sequence: TGTGCCAGCGCCGGGGGGAATGAGCAGTTCTTC. It translates to CASAGGNEQFF.

The chain carries TRBV6-5 and TRBJ1-1; the D gene is possibly TRBD1 (5 bases). V lost 5 bases and J lost 5, with 12 bases in between. This CDR3 contains 13 residues. CDR1 is MNHEY and CDR2 is SVGAGI in the germline V gene. CDR3 amino acids: CASSVGGLTEAFF. The CDR3 DNA follows: TGTGCCAGCAGTGTTGGGGGGTTGACTGAAGCTTTCTTT.

V is TRBV5-6 and J is TRBJ2-3; 10 nucleotides line up with TRBD2. This CDR3 spans 15 amino acids. The germline CDR1 and CDR2 sequences are SGHDT and YYEEEE. J lost 2 bases, V lost 3 bases, and 3 bases had no gene match. The CDR3 coding sequence is TGTGCCAGCAGCTCTGGACTAGCGGACACAGATACGCAGTATTTT. Amino acid sequence: CASSSGLADTDTQYF.

About this clone itself: The germline gene is not matched at one end of the junction; a read error may be the cause. The chain is built from TRBV7-9 and TRBJ2-3; 8 nucleotides agree with TRBD2. Germline V gives CDR1 SEHNR, CDR2 FQNEAQ (reference sequence). CDR3 length: 12 amino acids. CDR3 region: CASSATGTRVEF. The CDR3 coding sequence is TGTGCCAGCAGCGCAACCGGGACTAGAGTAGAATTT.

The rearrangement joins TRBV29-1 to TRBJ2-5; 11 bases line up with TRBD2. The J segment lost 5 bases and the V segment lost 2 bases, leaving 16 bases of the junction unmatched. Germline CDR1 is SQVTM and CDR2 is ANQGSEA. The CDR3 extends over 18 amino acids. DNA for the CDR3: TGCAGCGTTGAAACGGCTAGCGGGGGGAAGGCGATTGGTGAGACCCAGTACTTC. Translated: CSVETASGGKAIGETQYF.

The rearrangement links TRBV5-1 to TRBJ2-1; D is perhaps TRBD2 (6 bases). The CDR3 is 14 amino acids. Trimming took 3 bases from V and 4 from J, leaving 11 bases between them. The germline CDR1 and CDR2 sequences are SGHRS and YFSETQ. In DNA form, the CDR3 reads TGCGCCAGCAGCTCGGAGGGAGATTACAATGAGCAGTTCTTC. Translating gives CASSSEGDYNEQFF.

The gene calls are TRBV29-1 and TRBJ2-5; 7 bases align to TRBD1. This CDR3 has 13 amino acids. The V gene's germline CDR1 is SQVTM and CDR2 ANQGSEA. V was clipped by 7 bases and J by 5 bases; unmatched bases: 10. The CDR3 DNA is TGCAGCGCCGACCTAGGGGGCGGGGAGACCCAGTACTTC. Amino acid sequence: CSADLGGGETQYF.

The table lists this clone with a few counts. J is TRBJ1-4 and V is TRBV4-1; possibly TRBD1 for D (5 bases). Between the trimmed V and J ends, which lost 0 bases and 10 bases, there was a span of 6 bases. This CDR3 is built from 12 residues. Germline loops: CDR1 MGHRA, CDR2 YSYEKL. In nucleotides, the CDR3 is TGCGCCAGCAGCCAAGACAGGGCAAAACTGTTTTTT. Its protein product is CASSQDRAKLFF.

The chain recombines TRBV29-1 with TRBJ1-1; 8 positions match TRBD1. Germline V gives CDR1 SQVTM, CDR2 ANQGSEA. The CDR3 covers 13 residues. With 6 bases clipped from V and 3 bases from J, the junction kept 6 bases outside the gene matches. This chain's CDR3 is CSVKTGVYTEAFF. The CDR3 nucleotides are TGCAGCGTAAAGACAGGGGTTTACACTGAAGCTTTCTTT.

This clone has a single count. Here the CDR3 reads CASSYTTGAQDGYTF. The CDR3 nucleotides read TGTGCCAGCAGTTACACTACAGGGGCGCAGGATGGCTACACCTTC. The chain links TRBV6-6 to TRBJ1-2; 7 bases line up with TRBD1. This CDR3 has 15 amino acids. The V and J ends lost 2 bases and 6 bases, in that order; junction bases with no gene match: 9. Germline lookup yields CDR1 MNHNY and CDR2 SVGAGI (reference sequence).

This sequence joins TRBV30 and TRBJ1-1; 8 nucleotides agree with TRBD1. V trimming: 3 bases; J trimming: 4 bases; junction bases outside the gene matches: 7. The CDR3 totals 14 residues. Germline lookup yields CDR1 GTSNPN and CDR2 SVGIG (reference sequence). The DNA of the CDR3 is TGTGCCTGGAGCCGGACAGGGAGAGGCACTGAAGCTTTCTTT. Translated: CAWSRTGRGTEAFF.

The CDR3, as DNA: TGTGCTAGTGGTTTTTCAGGGGGCTCATGGGGCTACACCTTC. Its translation: CASGFSGGSWGYTF. The genes are TRBV12-5 and TRBJ1-2, with TRBD1 identical over 8 bases. The ends lost 3 bases at V and 8 bases at J; junction bases unmatched: 8. The germline gives CDR1 LGHNT, CDR2 FRNRAP. CDR3 length: 14 amino acids.

This chain links TRBV5-1 with TRBJ2-1, with TRBD2 as a possible D gene (6 bases). V gave up 2 bases and J gave up 13 bases, with 16 bases separating them. The CDR3 extends over 13 amino acids. Germline lookup yields CDR1 SGHRS and CDR2 YFSETQ. In nucleotides, the CDR3 is TGCGCCAGCAGCTTACTAGCAAAGGAGAAACAGTTCTTC. Its protein is CASSLLAKEKQFF. Full variable domain (outside the CDR3, taken from reference TRBV5-1 and TRBJ2-1): KAGVTQTPRYLIKTRGQQVTLSCSPISGHRSVSWYQQTPGQGLQFLFEYFSETQRNKGNFPGRFSGRQFSNSRSEMNVSTLELGDSALYLCASSLLAKEKQFFGPGTRLTVL.

The CDR3 DNA reads TGTGCCAGCAGCCAAGTGGCAGGGGGGAATAATTCACCCCTCCACTTT. Translating gives CASSQVAGGNNSPLHF. The rearrangement uses TRBV4-2 and TRBJ1-6, with 7 nucleotides matching TRBD1. V was clipped by 1 base and J by 5 bases; unmatched bases: 5. The CDR3 totals 16 residues. From germline, CDR1 is LGHNA and CDR2 YNFKEQ.